This T cell receptor beta chain was profiled in a study of cytomegalovirus exposure and HLA in healthy donors. Study-level results: About 150 TCR beta chains were listed as cytomegalovirus-associated.

Regarding this clone: The target antigen is unknown.

This CDR3 comprises 13 residues. Trimming removed 2 bases at V and 5 bases at J, with 8 bases between. From germline, CDR1 is SGHAT and CDR2 FQNNGV. Both 60 Vbeta primers and 13 Jbeta primers went into the PCR. Per the original data handling: Later work found 65 million to 100 million unique TCR beta chains, with 9.5 million to 14 million shared. The assay was immunoSEQ multiplex PCR, and TCRdb's table has in-frame clones only and misses some. From that table come the V and J calls and clone size; the DNA was used to work out D and trimming. Of more than 95,000 clones in the sample, 15% to 20% are singletons; the top ten hold approximately 2.9%.

The chain is built from TRBV11-2 and TRBJ2-3, with D tentatively TRBD1 (6 bases). The clonotype originates from a female donor in good health and CMV-seropositive. The sample comprised PBMCs. The CDR3: CASSLRGGDTQYF. The CDR3 DNA follows: TGTGCCAGCAGCTTACGAGGGGGAGATACGCAGTATTTT. The full variable domain, rest sourced from reference TRBV11-2 and TRBJ2-3, is EAGVAQSPRYKIIEKRQSVAFWCNPISGHATLYWYQQILGQGPKLLIQFQNNGVVDDSQLPKDRFSAERLKGVDSTLKIQPAKLEDSAVYLCASSLRGGDTQYFGPGTRLTVL.